This TCR beta chain was captured in a study of PD-1 blockade in mismatch repair-deficient tumors. The TCR-sequenced patients were a few responders to pembrolizumab. Repertoires were generated with immunoSEQ multiplex PCR, while TCRdb's copy carries only in-frame clones and drops some. The sample records just under 80,000 clones, roughly 80% being singletons. The CDR3 spans 17 residues. Looked up from germline, CDR1 is SGHTA and CDR2 is FQGTGA. The trim removed 5 bases at V and 0 bases at J, leaving 5 bases unmatched. This chain links TRBV7-3 with TRBJ2-6; 9 bases are a match to TRBD1. Sequencing was performed on peripheral blood, taken 44 weeks after starting pembrolizumab. This receptor was identified in an adult with mismatch repair-deficient cancer. CDR3 sequence reads: CASSIRDRVSGANVLTF. As DNA, the CDR3 is TGTGCCAGCAGCATCCGGGACAGGGTCTCTGGGGCCAACGTCCTGACTTTC.